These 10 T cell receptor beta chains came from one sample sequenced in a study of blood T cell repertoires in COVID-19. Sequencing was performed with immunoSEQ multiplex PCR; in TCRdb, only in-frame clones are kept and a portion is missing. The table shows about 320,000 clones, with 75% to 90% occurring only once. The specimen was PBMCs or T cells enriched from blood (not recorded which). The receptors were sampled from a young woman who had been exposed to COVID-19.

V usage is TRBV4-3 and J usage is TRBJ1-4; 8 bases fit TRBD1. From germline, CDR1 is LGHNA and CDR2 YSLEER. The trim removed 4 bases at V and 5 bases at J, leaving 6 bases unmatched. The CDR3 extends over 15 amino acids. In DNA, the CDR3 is TGCGCCAGCAGCCGTCGACAGGGGTGGAATGAAAAACTGTTTTTT. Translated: CASSRRQGWNEKLFF.

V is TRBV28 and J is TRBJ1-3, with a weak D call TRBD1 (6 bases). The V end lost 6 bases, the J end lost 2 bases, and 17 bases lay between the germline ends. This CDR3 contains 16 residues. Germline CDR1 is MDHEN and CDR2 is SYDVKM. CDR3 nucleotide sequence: TGTGCCAGCAGCTCCTTGGGCAAGGGGGCTGGAAACACCATATATTTT. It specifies CASSSLGKGAGNTIYF.

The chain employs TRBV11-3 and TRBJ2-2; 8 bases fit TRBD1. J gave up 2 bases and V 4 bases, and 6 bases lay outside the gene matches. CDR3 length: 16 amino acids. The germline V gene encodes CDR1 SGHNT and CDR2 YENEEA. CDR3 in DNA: TGTGCCAGCAGCTCCAGGACAGGGTCCAACACCGGGGAGCTGTTTTTT. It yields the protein CASSSRTGSNTGELFF.

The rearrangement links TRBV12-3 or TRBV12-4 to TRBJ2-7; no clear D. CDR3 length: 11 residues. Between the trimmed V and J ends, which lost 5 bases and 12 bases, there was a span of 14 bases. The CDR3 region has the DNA TGTGCCAGCAGTCTAGGCCCGGCGGTGTACTTC. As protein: CASSLGPAVYF.

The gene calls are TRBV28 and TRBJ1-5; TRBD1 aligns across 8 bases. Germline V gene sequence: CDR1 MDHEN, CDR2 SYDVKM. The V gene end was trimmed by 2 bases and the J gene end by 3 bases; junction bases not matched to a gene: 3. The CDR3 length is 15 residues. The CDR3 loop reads CASSLRTGFNQPQHF. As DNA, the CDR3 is TGTGCCAGCAGTTTAAGGACAGGGTTCAATCAGCCCCAGCATTTT. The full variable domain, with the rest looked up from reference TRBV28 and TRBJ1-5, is DVKVTQSSRYLVKRTGEKVFLECVQDMDHENMFWYRQDPGLGLRLIYFSYDVKMKEKGDIPEGYSVSREKKERFSLILESASTNQTSMYLCASSLRTGFNQPQHFGDGTRLSIL.

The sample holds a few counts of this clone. CDR3 bases: TGCGCCAGCAGCCCACGACAGAGATTCAACTCTGGGGCCAACGTCCTGACTTTC. It encodes CASSPRQRFNSGANVLTF. This chain joins TRBV4-1 and TRBJ2-6; TRBD1 might be the D (5 bases). CDR3 length equals 18 residues. The germline V gene encodes CDR1 MGHRA and CDR2 YSYEKL. The V end lost 4 bases, the J end lost 0 bases, and 16 bases lay between the germline ends.

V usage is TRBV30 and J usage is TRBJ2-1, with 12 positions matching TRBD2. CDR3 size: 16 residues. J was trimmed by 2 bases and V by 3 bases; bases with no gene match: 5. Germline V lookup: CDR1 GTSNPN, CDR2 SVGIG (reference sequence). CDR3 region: CAWRDLAGGPYNEQFF. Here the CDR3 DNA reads TGTGCCTGGAGGGACCTAGCGGGAGGGCCCTACAATGAGCAGTTCTTC.

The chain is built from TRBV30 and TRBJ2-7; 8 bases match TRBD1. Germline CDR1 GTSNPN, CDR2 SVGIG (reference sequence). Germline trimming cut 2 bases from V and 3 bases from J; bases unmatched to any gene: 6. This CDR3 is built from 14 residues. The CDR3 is CAWSITGGNYEQYF. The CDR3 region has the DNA TGTGCCTGGAGTATTACAGGGGGGAACTACGAGCAGTACTTC.

CDR3 DNA sequence: TGCGCCAGCAGCTTTATTGGGAGCGGTTCTAGCACAGATACGCAGTATTTT. This sequence encodes CASSFIGSGSSTDTQYF. The chain is built from TRBV5-1 and TRBJ2-3, with a possible D match to TRBD2 (5 bases). This CDR3 is built from 17 residues. V was cut by 2 bases and J by 0 bases, with 16 bases left in between. Germline-derived CDR1 and CDR2 are SGHRS and YFSETQ.

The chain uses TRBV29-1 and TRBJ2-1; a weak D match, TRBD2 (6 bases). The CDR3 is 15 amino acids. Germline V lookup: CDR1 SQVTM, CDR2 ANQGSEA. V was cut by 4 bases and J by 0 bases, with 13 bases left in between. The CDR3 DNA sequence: TGCAGCGTTGGGGAGGCGGGGATCTCCTACAATGAGCAGTTCTTC. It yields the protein CSVGEAGISYNEQFF.